Following are 21 T cell receptor beta chains from one sample sequenced in a study of response to subunit inactivated influenza vaccine. Each CDR3 protein is one row after TCRdb ran MiXCR on the RT-PCR reads. The table has roughly 500,000 distinct CDR3 sequences, around 25% seen once. The sequences come from CD4+ T cells sorted from PBMCs, collected more than 4 days after vaccination. These receptors all come from a man over 45 who received an inactivated influenza vaccine.

This clonotype was seen a handful of times. V gene TRBV14 combines with J gene TRBJ2-7, with D hard to call. Trimming took off 1 base at V and 3 bases at J, with 13 bases between the two ends. This CDR3 comprises 15 residues. Germline lookup yields CDR1 SGHDN and CDR2 FVKESK. The CDR3 DNA follows: TGTGCCAGCAGCCAAGGGAGTCTTGCAGGCTACGAGCAGTACTTC. Its translation: CASSQGSLAGYEQYF. The whole variable domain, remainder taken from reference TRBV14 and TRBJ2-7, is EAGVTQFPSHSVIEKGQTVTLRCDPISGHDNLYWYRRVMGKEIKFLLHFVKESKQDESGMPNNRFLAERTGGTYSTLKVQPAELEDSGVYFCASSQGSLAGYEQYFGPGTRLTVT.

This clonotype occurred a few times. The V call is TRBV11-2, the J call TRBJ2-1; 11 nucleotides line up with TRBD2. The V and J ends lost 1 base and 4 bases, in that order; junction bases with no gene match: 3. Germline-derived CDR1 and CDR2 are SGHAT and FQNNGV. The CDR3 spans 16 residues. The DNA for the CDR3 is TGTGCCAGCAGCTTAGGTAGCGGGAGGGTTTACAATGAGCAGTTCTTC. This codes for CASSLGSGRVYNEQFF.

The genes are TRBV10-3 and TRBJ1-5; no reliable D call. V dropped 10 bases and J dropped 1 base, with 8 bases sitting between them. The CDR3 is 12 residues long. Germline CDR1 ENHRY, CDR2 SYGVKD. The CDR3 DNA is TGTGCCACGTCATCCAGCAATCAGCCCCAGCATTTT. It translates to CATSSSNQPQHF.

The chain uses TRBV7-3 and TRBJ2-5; 10 nucleotides line up with TRBD2. Germline loops: CDR1 SGHTA, CDR2 FQGTGA. The CDR3 extends over 17 amino acids. V lost 1 base and J lost 4; bases outside the gene matches: 9. Here the CDR3 reads CASSLNSGLAVGETQYF. The CDR3 region has the DNA TGTGCCAGCAGCTTAAATTCCGGACTAGCGGTGGGAGAGACCCAGTACTTC.

The rearrangement links TRBV24-1 to TRBJ1-3, with 10 nucleotides matching TRBD1. CDR1 is KGHDR and CDR2 is SFDVKD in the germline V gene. The CDR3 is 14 residues long. V trimming: 9 bases; J trimming: 4 bases; junction bases outside the gene matches: 5. This CDR3 reads CATQGTGEGNTIYF. The CDR3 DNA follows: TGTGCCACCCAAGGGACAGGGGAAGGAAACACCATATATTTT.

This clonotype occurred many times. CDR3 coding DNA: TGTGCCAGCAGTTTAAGGAAAGAGACCCAGTACTTC. It codes for CASSLRKETQYF. This rearrangement joins TRBV12-3 or TRBV12-4 to TRBJ2-5; no firm D call. The ends were cut back, 2 bases at V and 3 bases at J, with 4 bases in the middle. This CDR3 has 12 residues.

This sequence joins TRBV5-1 and TRBJ1-1; possibly TRBD1 for D (5 bases). V lost 5 bases, J lost 0 bases, and 11 bases lay in between. Germline V gives CDR1 SGHRS, CDR2 YFSETQ. This CDR3 has 14 residues. The CDR3 bases are TGCGCCAGCAGGGCAGGGAGTGTGAACACTGAAGCTTTCTTT. Translating it yields CASRAGSVNTEAFF.

The chain is built from TRBV29-1 and TRBJ2-1; no clear D gene. The CDR3 consists of 14 residues. With 2 bases removed from V and 0 bases from J, the gap between germline ends came to 8 bases. The V gene's germline CDR1 is SQVTM and CDR2 ANQGSEA. The CDR3 protein is CSVERLSSYNEQFF. CDR3 in DNA: TGCAGCGTTGAAAGATTAAGCTCCTACAATGAGCAGTTCTTC.

DNA of the CDR3: TGTGCCAGCTCATCTTCCGACAGGGGCCGATCGGTGTTCTTC. Its translation: CASSSSDRGRSVFF. The V and J genes are TRBV18 and TRBJ2-1; 8 positions match TRBD1. With 5 bases clipped from V and 15 bases from J, the junction kept 15 bases outside the gene matches. The length of the CDR3 is 14 residues. Germline assignment: CDR1 KGHSH and CDR2 LQKENI.

This clonotype appeared a few times. The chain recombines TRBV7-9 with TRBJ1-1; D is unresolved. Trimming cost V 2 bases and J 4 bases, with 5 bases left between them. Germline V CDR1 and CDR2: SEHNR, FQNEAQ (reference sequence). The CDR3 loop spans 12 amino acids. CDR3 nucleotides: TGTGCCAGCAGCTTACGGTTCACTGAAGCTTTCTTT. This translates into CASSLRFTEAFF.

The chain has TRBV20-1 and TRBJ1-5; D is perhaps TRBD1 (5 bases). This CDR3 contains 16 residues. Trimming stripped 6 bases from V and 0 bases from J, with 18 bases between. CDR1 is DFQATT and CDR2 is SNEGSKA in the germline V gene (reference sequence). The CDR3 spells CSAPRDGTYSNQPQHF. For the CDR3, the DNA is TGCAGTGCCCCCCGGGACGGAACTTATAGCAATCAGCCCCAGCATTTT.

J is TRBJ2-1 and V is TRBV7-2; TRBD1 matches at 11 bases. The V and J ends lost 1 base and 9 bases, in that order; junction bases with no gene match: 5. The germline V gene has CDR1 SGHTA and CDR2 FQGNSA. The CDR3 spans 15 residues. CDR3 loop: CASSLVRTGGPEQFF. In DNA, the CDR3 is TGTGCCAGCAGCTTAGTGAGGACAGGGGGCCCTGAGCAGTTCTTC.

This clonotype was recorded at least ten times. The chain employs TRBV5-1 and TRBJ2-3; 8 nucleotides align to TRBD2. The ends lost 0 bases at V and 1 base at J; junction bases unmatched: 1. Germline V gene sequence: CDR1 SGHRS, CDR2 YFSETQ. The CDR3 extends over 15 amino acids. CDR3 sequence: CASSLGRGGTDTQYF. The CDR3 DNA sequence: TGCGCCAGCAGCTTGGGGCGGGGGGGCACAGATACGCAGTATTTT.

The sample holds many counts of this clonotype. The chain is built from TRBV29-1 and TRBJ2-7, with D maybe TRBD2 (6 bases). The V gene lost 4 bases and the J gene lost 5 bases, with 24 bases spanning the gap. The CDR3 length is 16 residues. Germline V CDR1 and CDR2: SQVTM, ANQGSEA. The chain's CDR3 is CSVGGLRRGSKNEQYF. The CDR3 DNA is TGCAGCGTTGGAGGCCTCAGGCGGGGAAGTAAAAACGAGCAGTACTTC.

V is TRBV7-9 and J is TRBJ2-3; D not certain. CDR3 length: 13 residues. Trimming stripped 2 bases from V and 5 bases from J, with 8 bases between. Germline CDR1 is SEHNR and CDR2 is FQNEAQ (reference sequence). Here the CDR3 reads CASSLSLGDTQYF. CDR3 nucleotide sequence: TGTGCCAGCAGCTTAAGTCTAGGAGATACGCAGTATTTT.

Only a few counts were recorded for this clonotype. The rearrangement links TRBV6-2 or TRBV6-3 to TRBJ2-2, with D perhaps TRBD1 (6 bases). Germline V gene data show CDR1 as MNHEY and CDR2 as SVGEGT. Trimming stripped 5 bases from V and 4 bases from J, with 17 bases between. The CDR3 covers 16 residues. CDR3 sequence: CASSPGQTGGTGELFF. The CDR3 region has the DNA TGTGCCAGCAGTCCTGGACAGACCGGAGGCACCGGGGAGCTGTTTTTT.

This clonotype was seen only a few times. The chain couples TRBV27 to TRBJ1-5, with no clear D. V gave up 7 bases and J gave up 0 bases, with 13 bases separating them. The CDR3 consists of 15 residues. The germline CDR1 and CDR2 sequences are MNHEY and SMNVEV (reference sequence). The CDR3 sequence is CASNPGRVSNQPQHF. CDR3 DNA: TGTGCCAGCAATCCGGGGAGGGTTAGCAATCAGCCCCAGCATTTT.

This chain joins TRBV20-1 and TRBJ2-5; no reliable D call. The V gene lost 5 bases and the J gene lost 3 bases, with 13 bases spanning the gap. Germline lookup yields CDR1 DFQATT and CDR2 SNEGSKA (reference sequence). This CDR3 has 13 residues. The CDR3 here is CSASIGVEETQYF. The DNA for the CDR3 is TGCAGTGCTTCAATCGGCGTAGAAGAGACCCAGTACTTC.

The CDR3 sequence: CAWGDLSYNEQFF. The CDR3 DNA reads TGTGCCTGGGGGGACCTCTCCTACAATGAGCAGTTCTTC. This chain connects TRBV30 to TRBJ2-1; D may match TRBD1 or TRBD2 (5 bases each). The length of the CDR3 is 13 residues. The germline V gene has CDR1 GTSNPN and CDR2 SVGIG (reference sequence). V was pared by 5 bases and J by 0 bases, with 8 bases between.

With respect to this clonotype: One junction end disagrees with the germline gene, perhaps due to a read error. The chain joins TRBV7-2 to TRBJ2-3; TRBD1 matches at 7 bases. The V gene's germline CDR1 is SGHTA and CDR2 FQGNSA. The CDR3 spans 16 residues. For the CDR3, the DNA is TGTGCCATCAGCCGCCGATCGGGACAGTTCACAGATACGCAGTATTTT. This codes for CAISRRSGQFTDTQYF.

This clonotype was counted between two and nine times. V and J are TRBV6-5 and TRBJ1-1, with a possible D match to TRBD1 (5 bases). Germline V lookup: CDR1 MNHEY, CDR2 SVGAGI. The CDR3 runs 14 residues. Trimming stripped 4 bases from V and 5 bases from J, with 14 bases between. The CDR3 region has the DNA TGTGCCAGCAGTTTTCGGCTCGAGGGGACTGAAGCTTTCTTT. It is translated as CASSFRLEGTEAFF.